The 13 T cell receptor beta chains given below trace back to one sample, sequenced in a study of blood T cell repertoires in COVID-19 (TCRdb year 2020). Preparation of the library involved the immunoSEQ multiplex PCR assay. What TCRdb holds here is the immuneACCESS table cut down to in-frame rearrangements. Part of the clones is not present; checked against another copy, under half of the missing clones reflect an unresolved V gene, and the others are unexplained. This sample gives roughly 100,000 clones in total; approximately 83% of them show up just once. The top ten constitute roughly 4% of the sample. The sample taken for sequencing was peripheral blood. Source of these receptors: a man in his fifties with acute or convalescent COVID-19.

In its sample, this clone was seen once. V gene TRBV6-5 combines with J gene TRBJ2-5; D remains unclear. V lost 5 bases and J 5 bases, leaving 18 bases between the germline ends. In germline, CDR1 is MNHEY, CDR2 SVGAGI. The CDR3 loop spans 15 amino acids. CDR3 nucleotides: TGTGCCAGCAGTCGCACCTTCCAAAGAGAGGAGACCCAGTACTTC. Its protein product is CASSRTFQREETQYF.

J is TRBJ2-1 and V is TRBV7-3; 9 positions match TRBD2. The V and J ends lost 6 bases and 6 bases, in that order; junction bases with no gene match: 12. There are 16 residues in the CDR3. The germline gives CDR1 SGHTA, CDR2 FQGTGA. The CDR3 reads CASSYNRGGALNEQFF. DNA for the CDR3: TGTGCCAGCAGTTATAACCGCGGGGGGGCCCTCAATGAGCAGTTCTTC.

This clone was detected once. This sample includes further DNA sequences coding for the same CDR3. The chain uses TRBV2 and TRBJ1-1; 7 nucleotides match TRBD1. The germline V gene has CDR1 SNHLY and CDR2 FYNNEI. The V gene end was trimmed by 2 bases and the J gene end by 1 base; junction bases not matched to a gene: 1. This CDR3 spans 14 amino acids. The CDR3 is CASSERDRNTEAFF. CDR3 DNA: TGTGCCAGCAGTGAAAGGGACAGGAACACTGAAGCTTTCTTT.

J is TRBJ1-6 and V is TRBV15; D remains ambiguous. Germline lookup yields CDR1 LNHNV and CDR2 YYDKDF (reference sequence). V was shortened by 1 base and J by 8 bases, with 9 bases between the two germline ends. This CDR3 has 14 amino acids. The CDR3 nucleotides read TGTGCCACCAGCAGAGTACAGACGGATTCACCCCTCCACTTT. Translating it yields CATSRVQTDSPLHF.

This clone was seen a handful of times. The CDR3 loop reads CASSLWTSGNTIYF. The CDR3 region has the DNA TGTGCCAGCAGCTTGTGGACTAGTGGAAACACCATATATTTT. The V and J genes are TRBV7-2 and TRBJ1-3; no reliable D call. V lost 3 bases, J lost 3 bases, and 9 bases lay in between. The CDR3 sequence is 14 residues long. Germline lookup yields CDR1 SGHTA and CDR2 FQGNSA.

The chain links TRBV24-1 to TRBJ1-2; D gene ambiguous. CDR1 is KGHDR and CDR2 is SFDVKD in the germline V gene. This CDR3 spans 13 amino acids. V was pared by 4 bases and J by 5 bases, with 10 bases between. The CDR3: CATSERGYYGYTF. CDR3 nucleotide sequence: TGTGCCACCAGTGAACGGGGTTATTATGGCTACACCTTC.

The CDR3 DNA follows: TGTGCCACCAGTGATTTAGGGCGGGAGAAAGGAAATGAGCAGTTCTTC. Encoded protein: CATSDLGREKGNEQFF. This rearrangement joins TRBV24-1 to TRBJ2-1, with 7 bases identical to TRBD2. This CDR3 contains 16 residues. V was pared by 1 base and J by 7 bases, with 9 bases of the junction left unmatched. Germline CDR1 reads KGHDR; CDR2 reads SFDVKD.

V usage is TRBV11-2 and J usage is TRBJ2-1, with 10 bases aligning to TRBD1. Germline lookup yields CDR1 SGHAT and CDR2 FQNNGV. The V segment lost 0 bases and the J segment 3 bases; nucleotides outside the gene matches: 5. The CDR3 has 17 residues. CDR3 amino acids: CASSLDPGQGNYNEQFF. The CDR3 DNA sequence: TGTGCCAGCAGCTTAGACCCGGGACAGGGGAACTACAATGAGCAGTTCTTC.

The CDR3 is CASIAGGVGSYEQYF. The CDR3 DNA reads TGTGCCAGCATCGCGGGTGGGGTCGGGAGCTACGAGCAGTACTTC. V gene TRBV28 combines with J gene TRBJ2-7; tentative D call: TRBD2 (6 bases). The germline V gene encodes CDR1 MDHEN and CDR2 SYDVKM. This CDR3 is 15 amino acids long. V gave up 7 bases and J gave up 3 bases, with 19 bases separating them.

The V call is TRBV6-5, the J call TRBJ1-2, with 8 positions matching TRBD1. Looked up from germline, CDR1 is MNHEY and CDR2 is SVGAGI. After removal of 10 bases from V and 8 bases from J, the junction contained 18 bases not matched to a gene. The CDR3 totals 15 residues. The CDR3 bases are TGTGCCACCCTCGGACAGGGAGGTTGGGCAGGAGGCTACACCTTC. This gives the protein CATLGQGGWAGGYTF.

The chain is built from TRBV30 and TRBJ2-7; possibly TRBD1 for D (6 bases). The germline V gene encodes CDR1 GTSNPN and CDR2 SVGIG (reference sequence). Trimming stripped 6 bases from V and 0 bases from J, with 12 bases between. The CDR3 is 13 residues long. Written as DNA, the CDR3 is TGTGCCTGCCGAACAGGGAACTCCTACGAGCAGTACTTC. Protein: CACRTGNSYEQYF.

This clone was counted between two and nine times. V usage is TRBV3-1 (or the pseudogene TRBV3-2) and J usage is TRBJ1-5; unclear D gene. CDR3 length: 14 residues. Per germline, CDR1 LGHDT and CDR2 YNNKEL (reference sequence). The V and J ends lost 3 bases and 7 bases respectively, with 13 bases between them. CDR3 DNA: TGTGCCAGCAGCCAGTCCGGGTCGCGGCAGCCCCAGCATTTT. It yields the protein CASSQSGSRQPQHF.

The genes are TRBV6-5 and TRBJ1-2; TRBD1 matches 10 bases. The CDR3 consists of 15 residues. Germline V gives CDR1 MNHEY, CDR2 SVGAGI. The V and J ends lost 2 bases and 3 bases, in that order; junction bases with no gene match: 3. The CDR3 coding sequence is TGTGCCAGCAGTTACGGGACAGGGGATCACTATGGCTACACCTTC. It translates to CASSYGTGDHYGYTF.